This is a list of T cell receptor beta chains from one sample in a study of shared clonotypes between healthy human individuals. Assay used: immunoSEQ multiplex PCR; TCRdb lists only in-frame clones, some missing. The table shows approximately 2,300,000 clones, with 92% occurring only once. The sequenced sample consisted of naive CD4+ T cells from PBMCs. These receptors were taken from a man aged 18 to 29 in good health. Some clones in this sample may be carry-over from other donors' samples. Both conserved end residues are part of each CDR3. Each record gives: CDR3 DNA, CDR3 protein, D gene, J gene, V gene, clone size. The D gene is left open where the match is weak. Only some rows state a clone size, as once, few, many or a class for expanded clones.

CDR3 DNA: TGTGCCAGCAGCTCTCCGGGCCAAAGGTCCACAGATACGCAGTATTTT
CDR3 protein: CASSSPGQRSTDTQYF
D gene: NA
J gene: TRBJ2-3
V gene: TRBV5-4
clone size: NA

CDR3 DNA: TGTGCCAGCAGCCACTATTTGTACGAGCAGTACTTC
CDR3 protein: CASSHYLYEQYF
D gene: NA
J gene: TRBJ2-7
V gene: TRBV7-2
clone size: NA

CDR3 DNA: TGTGCCAGCAGATCTCTGGGACAGCCAGGAAACACCATATATTTT
CDR3 protein: CASRSLGQPGNTIYF
D gene: TRBD1
J gene: TRBJ1-3
V gene: TRBV27
clone size: NA

CDR3 DNA: TGCGCCAGCAGCTGGGACGGGGATCAGCCCCAGCATTTT
CDR3 protein: CASSWDGDQPQHF
D gene: NA
J gene: TRBJ1-5
V gene: TRBV5-1
clone size: NA

CDR3 DNA: TGTGCCAGTCGTGACAGGGTAGAGGAAAAACTGTTTTTT
CDR3 protein: CASRDRVEEKLFF
D gene: TRBD1
J gene: TRBJ1-4
V gene: TRBV19
clone size: once

CDR3 DNA: TGTGCCATCAGTGAAGGGACCGGCGAGCAGTACTTC
CDR3 protein: CAISEGTGEQYF
D gene: NA
J gene: TRBJ2-7
V gene: TRBV10-3
clone size: NA

CDR3 DNA: TGTGCCAGCAGCCCTAACGGGCTAGCGGGAAAAGAGACCCAGTACTTC
CDR3 protein: CASSPNGLAGKETQYF
D gene: TRBD2
J gene: TRBJ2-5
V gene: TRBV7-3
clone size: NA

CDR3 DNA: TGTGCCAGCAGCTTCCCTGGGGGAATGAACACTGAAGCTTTCTTT
CDR3 protein: CASSFPGGMNTEAFF
D gene: NA
J gene: TRBJ1-1
V gene: TRBV5-5
clone size: NA

CDR3 DNA: TGTGCCAGCAGCTTAAGTCAGAACTTGAACACTGAAGCTTTCTTT
CDR3 protein: CASSLSQNLNTEAFF
D gene: NA
J gene: TRBJ1-1
V gene: TRBV11-2
clone size: few

CDR3 DNA: TGTGCCAGCAGCCCCGGACAGGGGGCTTACACCGGGGAGCTGTTTTTT
CDR3 protein: CASSPGQGAYTGELFF
D gene: TRBD1
J gene: TRBJ2-2
V gene: TRBV11-2
clone size: NA

CDR3 DNA: TGTGCCAGTAGTATAGGCCCGGACAGGGTATATCAGCCCCAGCATTTT
CDR3 protein: CASSIGPDRVYQPQHF
D gene: TRBD1
J gene: TRBJ1-5
V gene: TRBV19
clone size: NA

CDR3 DNA: TGTGCCAGCGGACTAGCGGGATCCGGGGCCAACGTCCTGACTTTC
CDR3 protein: CASGLAGSGANVLTF
D gene: TRBD2
J gene: TRBJ2-6
V gene: TRBV6-1
clone size: NA

CDR3 DNA: TGCGCCAGCAGCTTGGGAGTAGGGGATGAAAAACTGTTTTTT
CDR3 protein: CASSLGVGDEKLFF
D gene: NA
J gene: TRBJ1-4
V gene: TRBV5-1
clone size: NA

CDR3 DNA: TGTGCCAGCAGTGTCCTAATGCAAGGCGGGGAGCTGTTTTTT
CDR3 protein: CASSVLMQGGELFF
D gene: NA
J gene: TRBJ2-2
V gene: TRBV6-4
clone size: NA

CDR3 DNA: TGTGCCAGTACCGACTACAATGAGCAGTTCTTC
CDR3 protein: CASTDYNEQFF
D gene: NA
J gene: TRBJ2-1
V gene: TRBV19
clone size: once

CDR3 DNA: TGTGCCTGGAGTGTGAACAGGGGTGAAAAACTGTTTTTT
CDR3 protein: CAWSVNRGEKLFF
D gene: TRBD1
J gene: TRBJ1-4
V gene: TRBV30
clone size: NA

CDR3 DNA: TGTGCCAGTAGTTCCCGGGGGCAGAACACTGAAGCTTTCTTT
CDR3 protein: CASSSRGQNTEAFF
D gene: NA
J gene: TRBJ1-1
V gene: TRBV19
clone size: NA

CDR3 DNA: TGTGCCACCAGCAGAGATCTGTTGTACGAGCAGTACTTC
CDR3 protein: CATSRDLLYEQYF
D gene: NA
J gene: TRBJ2-7
V gene: TRBV15
clone size: NA

CDR3 DNA: TGTGCCAGCAGTCCGGACAGGGCTTCCTACGAGCAGTACTTC
CDR3 protein: CASSPDRASYEQYF
D gene: TRBD1
J gene: TRBJ2-7
V gene: TRBV27
clone size: NA

CDR3 DNA: TGTGCCAGCAGTGAAGGTACAGGGTATTCACCCCTCCACTTT
CDR3 protein: CASSEGTGYSPLHF
D gene: NA
J gene: TRBJ1-6
V gene: TRBV2
clone size: NA

CDR3 DNA: TGCGCCAGCAGCCGTACCGGGACTTTCACAGATACGCAGTATTTT
CDR3 protein: CASSRTGTFTDTQYF
D gene: NA
J gene: TRBJ2-3
V gene: TRBV4-1
clone size: NA

CDR3 DNA: TGTGCCAGCAGCTCCTGGACAGGTCTTTTCAGTTACACCTTC
CDR3 protein: CASSSWTGLFSYTF
D gene: TRBD1
J gene: TRBJ1-2
V gene: TRBV7-9
clone size: NA

CDR3 DNA: TGTGCCAGCAGCGGTGGACAGGGCCAAGCCAAAAACATTCAGTACTTC
CDR3 protein: CASSGGQGQAKNIQYF
D gene: TRBD1
J gene: TRBJ2-4
V gene: TRBV7-9
clone size: NA

CDR3 DNA: TGCAGCGTTGTCGGCAGGGCGAGCTCCTACGAGCAGTACTTC
CDR3 protein: CSVVGRASSYEQYF
D gene: NA
J gene: TRBJ2-7
V gene: TRBV29-1
clone size: NA

CDR3 DNA: TGTGCCTGGAGCTCAGGGGGCGCCTATGGCTACACCTTC
CDR3 protein: CAWSSGGAYGYTF
D gene: TRBD1
J gene: TRBJ1-2
V gene: TRBV30
clone size: NA

CDR3 DNA: TGTGCCAGCAGTCTGGGACACATTGGCAAAAACATTCAGTACTTC
CDR3 protein: CASSLGHIGKNIQYF
D gene: NA
J gene: TRBJ2-4
V gene: TRBV5-6
clone size: NA

CDR3 DNA: TGTGCCAGCAGCTTAGAGGAGGGGGTGCCGGGCCGGAGCGAGCAGTACTTC
CDR3 protein: CASSLEEGVPGRSEQYF
D gene: NA
J gene: TRBJ2-7
V gene: TRBV7-3
clone size: NA

CDR3 DNA: TGTGCCACCAGATACCTGGGAAACACCGGGGAGCTGTTTTTT
CDR3 protein: CATRYLGNTGELFF
D gene: NA
J gene: TRBJ2-2
V gene: TRBV10-3
clone size: once

CDR3 DNA: TGTGCCAGCAGTCCAGAGAACACAATTGGTGAGCAGTTCTTC
CDR3 protein: CASSPENTIGEQFF
D gene: NA
J gene: TRBJ2-1
V gene: TRBV6-6
clone size: NA

CDR3 DNA: TGTGCCAGCATCGAAAAGAGCTCTGGAAACACCATATATTTT
CDR3 protein: CASIEKSSGNTIYF
D gene: NA
J gene: TRBJ1-3
V gene: TRBV5-8
clone size: NA

CDR3 DNA: TGTGCCAGCAGCTTGGCCAAGAGGGGGAACACTGAAGCTTTCTTT
CDR3 protein: CASSLAKRGNTEAFF
D gene: NA
J gene: TRBJ1-1
V gene: TRBV5-4
clone size: NA

CDR3 DNA: TGTGCCAGCACCCTATGGGTACAGGGGAGCCACGAGCAGTACTTC
CDR3 protein: CASTLWVQGSHEQYF
D gene: TRBD1
J gene: TRBJ2-7
V gene: TRBV11-2
clone size: once

CDR3 DNA: TGTGCCAGCAGCTTACCGTCGGGCGAGCAGTACTTC
CDR3 protein: CASSLPSGEQYF
D gene: NA
J gene: TRBJ2-7
V gene: TRBV7-2
clone size: NA

CDR3 DNA: TGTGCCAGCAGCGCACAGGGAGCAGGTTTAGCTGGCTACACCTTC
CDR3 protein: CASSAQGAGLAGYTF
D gene: NA
J gene: TRBJ1-2
V gene: TRBV7-2
clone size: NA

CDR3 DNA: TGTGCCAGCTCACCTACGGGCGCAGACAGCAATCAGCCCCAGCATTTT
CDR3 protein: CASSPTGADSNQPQHF
D gene: NA
J gene: TRBJ1-5
V gene: TRBV18
clone size: NA

CDR3 DNA: TGCAGCGTTGTGACAGCCTTGAGGAACATTCAGTACTTC
CDR3 protein: CSVVTALRNIQYF
D gene: NA
J gene: TRBJ2-4
V gene: TRBV29-1
clone size: NA

CDR3 DNA: TGCGCCAGCAGCTTAATACCGGGAGGCCTCCAAGAGACCCAGTACTTC
CDR3 protein: CASSLIPGGLQETQYF
D gene: TRBD2
J gene: TRBJ2-5
V gene: TRBV5-1
clone size: NA

CDR3 DNA: TGTGCCAGCAAGGGACAGGGGGGCAATCAGCCCCAGCATTTT
CDR3 protein: CASKGQGGNQPQHF
D gene: TRBD1
J gene: TRBJ1-5
V gene: TRBV27
clone size: NA

CDR3 DNA: TGTGCCAGCGAGACGCGGGGGGAGTCGTCGAATGAGCAGTTCTTC
CDR3 protein: CASETRGESSNEQFF
D gene: TRBD2
J gene: TRBJ2-1
V gene: TRBV7-9
clone size: NA

CDR3 DNA: TGTGCCAGCAGCTTAGCGGTCGCCGGGGAGCTGTTTTTT
CDR3 protein: CASSLAVAGELFF
D gene: NA
J gene: TRBJ2-2
V gene: TRBV7-3
clone size: NA

CDR3 DNA: TGTGCCAGCAGCCAATACAGGGACGTCGGGGCCCAGTACTTC
CDR3 protein: CASSQYRDVGAQYF
D gene: NA
J gene: TRBJ2-5
V gene: TRBV7-2
clone size: NA

CDR3 DNA: TGTGCCAGCAGTTTCCGGGACAGCCTCATGAACACTGAAGCTTTCTTT
CDR3 protein: CASSFRDSLMNTEAFF
D gene: TRBD1
J gene: TRBJ1-1
V gene: TRBV6-6
clone size: NA

CDR3 DNA: TGTGCCAGCAGTCCCCTAGGGGGGGGGCGTGGGGCCAACGTCCTGACTTTC
CDR3 protein: CASSPLGGGRGANVLTF
D gene: NA
J gene: TRBJ2-6
V gene: TRBV28
clone size: once

CDR3 DNA: TGTGCCAGTAGTATCTATACCGGGACGGGATCGGCCGAGCAGTACTTC
CDR3 protein: CASSIYTGTGSAEQYF
D gene: NA
J gene: TRBJ2-7
V gene: TRBV19
clone size: NA